The clone carrying this T cell receptor (beta chain) was detected ten times or more. These data belong to a study of regulatory T cells in long-lasting Graves disease. Study-level information: Antithyroid drugs had been given to newly diagnosed Graves' patients for under 3 months.

Time point of the sample: newly diagnosed GD, antithyroid drugs for less than 3 months. PBMCs were the source of the RNA used for TCR sequencing. HTBI primers from iRepertoire and Arm-PCR of CDR3 regions yielded the TCR beta libraries. TCRdb re-analysed the multiplex PCR reads in MiXCR, keeping a single row per CDR3 protein. The table has approximately 440,000 distinct CDR3 sequences, roughly 15% seen once. A further study also used this sample, focusing on T cells in Graves' hyperthyroidism and ophthalmopathy. That work states: The blood repertoire included most of the expanded thyroid clonotypes above 0.001.

This receptor was taken from a man aged 35 to 55 with Graves disease. Sequencing used peripheral blood mononuclear cells (PBMCs), obtained at new diagnosis, from a patient treated with antithyroid drugs.

CDR3 residues: CASSESSGSTYEQFF. CDR3 nucleotide sequence: TGTGCCAGCAGTGAATCTAGCGGGAGCACGTATGAGCAGTTCTTC. The rearrangement joins TRBV2 to TRBJ2-1; TRBD2 matches at 10 bases. CDR1 and CDR2 from the germline V gene are SNHLY and FYNNEI. The V segment lost 2 bases and the J segment 8 bases; nucleotides outside the gene matches: 6. The CDR3 has 15 residues.